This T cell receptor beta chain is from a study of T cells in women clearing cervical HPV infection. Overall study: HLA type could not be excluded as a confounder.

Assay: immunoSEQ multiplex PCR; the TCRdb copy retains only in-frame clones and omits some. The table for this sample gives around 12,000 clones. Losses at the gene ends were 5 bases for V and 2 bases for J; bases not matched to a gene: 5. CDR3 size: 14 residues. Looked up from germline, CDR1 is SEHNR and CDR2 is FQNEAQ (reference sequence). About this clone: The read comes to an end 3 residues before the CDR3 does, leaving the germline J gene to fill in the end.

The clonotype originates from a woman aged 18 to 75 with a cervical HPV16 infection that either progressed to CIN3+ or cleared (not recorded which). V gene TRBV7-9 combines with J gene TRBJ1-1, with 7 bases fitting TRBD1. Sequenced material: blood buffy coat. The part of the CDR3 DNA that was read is TGTGCCAGCAGCGGGGGGACAGAAAACACTGAA. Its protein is CASSGGTENTE. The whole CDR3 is CASSGGTENTEAFF.